This T cell receptor beta chain was profiled in a study of T cell repertoires in cytomegalovirus infection. MiXCR, applied by TCRdb to the reads, yields one record per CDR3 protein. Among 150,000 or so distinct CDR3 sequences, over 30% were seen once, and the ten largest hold around 50%. This clonotype showed up just a few times. The target antigen is unknown. Germline V gene data show CDR1 as SQVTM and CDR2 as ANQGSEA. With 6 bases removed from V and 0 bases from J, the gap between germline ends came to 9 bases. The CDR3 runs to 13 residues. Findings and limits, study-wide: HLA-C-restricted CMV-specific TCR beta clonotypes prevailed in the ex vivo response.

The source of this sequence is a human donor in good health (CMV status not recorded). Some clones in this sample may be carry-over from other donors' samples. The sample here was CD8+ T cells from cultured PBMCs, taken from culture after CMV antigen stimulation. V and J are TRBV29-1 and TRBJ2-1; D possibly corresponds to TRBD1 (6 bases). CDR3 sequence: CSVQGSSYNEQFF. DNA for the CDR3: TGCAGCGTCCAGGGGAGCTCCTACAATGAGCAGTTCTTC.